This section outlines one T cell receptor beta chain sequence together with its context. Its cognate antigen is unknown. Researchers prepared the TRB cDNA libraries using 5' RACE with UMI labels. TCRdb reprocessed the 5' RACE reads and stores each CDR3 protein as one record, lacking DNA. This repertoire includes about 38,000 distinct CDR3 sequences. The data are from a study of CXCR3-negative and CXCR3-positive naive CD8 T cells. Study outcomes and limitations: Much lower diversity was found in memory CD8+ cells, while both naive subsets had comparably high diversity.

Germline V gene data show CDR1 as SGHDN and CDR2 as FVKESK. The CDR3 extends over 15 amino acids. The V and J genes are TRBV14 and TRBJ1-2; TCRdb outputs TRBD1, but without DNA this stays unchecked. The sequencing sample was made of memory CD8+ T cells from blood. The TCR was taken from a human donor in good health. Some clones in this sample may be carry-over from other donors' samples. The CDR3 sequence: CASSLRDRANYGYTF.